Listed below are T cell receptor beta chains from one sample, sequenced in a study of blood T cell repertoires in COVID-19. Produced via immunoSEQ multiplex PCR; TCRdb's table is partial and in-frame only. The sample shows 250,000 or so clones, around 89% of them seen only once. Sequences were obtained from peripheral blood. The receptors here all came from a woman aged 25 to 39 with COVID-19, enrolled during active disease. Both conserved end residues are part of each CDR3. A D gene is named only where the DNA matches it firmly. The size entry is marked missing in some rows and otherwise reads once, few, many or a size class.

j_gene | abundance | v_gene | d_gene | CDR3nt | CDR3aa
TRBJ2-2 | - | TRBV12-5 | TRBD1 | TGTGCTAGTGGAACCGGGACAGGGTACACCGGGGAGCTGTTTTTT | CASGTGTGYTGELFF
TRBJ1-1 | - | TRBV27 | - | TGTGCCAGCAGTTTATTCCCACACTATGAAGCTTTCTTT | CASSLFPHYEAFF
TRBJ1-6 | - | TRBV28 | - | TGTGCCACCTATCCCGGGACACTCAGTAATTCACCCCTCCACTTT | CATYPGTLSNSPLHF
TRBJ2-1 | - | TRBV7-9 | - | TGTGCCAGCAGACAGGGCACAGGCGGCTCCTACAATGAGCAGTTCTTC | CASRQGTGGSYNEQFF
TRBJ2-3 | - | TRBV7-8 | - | TGTGCCAGCAGCCTCGATCGGGTTGGGCAGTATTTT | CASSLDRVGQYF
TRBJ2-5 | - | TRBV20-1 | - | TGCAGTTCGTGGGCACAAGAGACCCAGTACTTC | CSSWAQETQYF
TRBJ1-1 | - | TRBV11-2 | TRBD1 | TGTGCCAGCAGCTTGGGGGACAGCCGGAACACTGAAGCTTTCTTT | CASSLGDSRNTEAFF
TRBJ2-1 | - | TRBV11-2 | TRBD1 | TGTGCCAGCAGCTTAGCGGGACAGGGGGCCAGGGATGAGCAGTTCTTC | CASSLAGQGARDEQFF
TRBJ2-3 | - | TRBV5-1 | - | TGCGCCAGCAGCTTGGGGTCGGGGGACCGAGCAGATACGCAGTATTTT | CASSLGSGDRADTQYF
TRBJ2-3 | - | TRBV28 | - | TGTGCCAGCAGTGACTGGCGGGGTCCTAGCACAGATACGCAGTATTTT | CASSDWRGPSTDTQYF
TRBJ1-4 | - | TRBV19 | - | TGTGCCAGTAGCCCTTGGGACACAACTAATGAAAAACTGTTTTTT | CASSPWDTTNEKLFF
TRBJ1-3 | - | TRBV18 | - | TGTGCCAGCTCACCGCTCCGAAACTCACAGGGAAGTGGAAACACCATATATTTT | CASSPLRNSQGSGNTIYF
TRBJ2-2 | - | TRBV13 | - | TGTGCCAGCAGCGCGTCTAAAAGGGGCACCGGGGAGCTGTTTTTT | CASSASKRGTGELFF
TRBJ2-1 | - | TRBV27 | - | TGTGCCAGCAGACAGGGCAGTTCCGACTACAATGAGCAGTTCTTC | CASRQGSSDYNEQFF
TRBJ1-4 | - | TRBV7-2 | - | TGTGCCAGCAGCTCCTTTACTAATGAAAAACTGTTTTTT | CASSSFTNEKLFF
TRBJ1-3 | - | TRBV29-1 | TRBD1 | TGCAGCGTCCAACGGACAGGGGACGGAAACACCATATATTTT | CSVQRTGDGNTIYF
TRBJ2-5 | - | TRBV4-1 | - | TGCGCCAGCAGCCAAGAGGCGACTGTCCCCCAAGAGACCCAGTACTTC | CASSQEATVPQETQYF
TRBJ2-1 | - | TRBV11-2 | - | TGTGCCAGCAGTTACGACGCAGGGATCTACAATGAGCAGTTCTTC | CASSYDAGIYNEQFF
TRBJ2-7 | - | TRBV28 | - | TGTGCCAGCAGTCCGGGGGACAGTCGGAGGTACGAGCAGTACTTC | CASSPGDSRRYEQYF
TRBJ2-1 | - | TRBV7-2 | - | TGTGCCAGCAGCTCCCCGCGGGGCGCCGCCTACAATGAGCAGTTCTTC | CASSSPRGAAYNEQFF
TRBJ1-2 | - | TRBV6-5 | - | TGTGCCAGCAGTCGGGGAACAGTTGGCTACACCTTC | CASSRGTVGYTF
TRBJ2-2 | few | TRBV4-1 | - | TGCGCCAGCAGCCAAGATCCGGCCGGGGAGCTGTTTTTT | CASSQDPAGELFF
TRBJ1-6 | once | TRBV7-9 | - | TGTGCCAGCAGTTCCGCAGGGTACTCACCCCTCCACTTT | CASSSAGYSPLHF
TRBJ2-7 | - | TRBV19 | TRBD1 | TGTGCCAGTGCCGAGACCGGGACAGATCGATACGAGCAGTACTTC | CASAETGTDRYEQYF
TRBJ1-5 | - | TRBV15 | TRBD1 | TGTGCCACCAGCAGAGACCTTGGTGGACAGGTTTTAAGCAATCAGCCCCAGCATTTT | CATSRDLGGQVLSNQPQHF
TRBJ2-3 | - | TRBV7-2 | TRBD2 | TGTGCCAGCAGCTTTTTTTTAGCGGGGGGGGCAGATACGCAGTATTTT | CASSFFLAGGADTQYF